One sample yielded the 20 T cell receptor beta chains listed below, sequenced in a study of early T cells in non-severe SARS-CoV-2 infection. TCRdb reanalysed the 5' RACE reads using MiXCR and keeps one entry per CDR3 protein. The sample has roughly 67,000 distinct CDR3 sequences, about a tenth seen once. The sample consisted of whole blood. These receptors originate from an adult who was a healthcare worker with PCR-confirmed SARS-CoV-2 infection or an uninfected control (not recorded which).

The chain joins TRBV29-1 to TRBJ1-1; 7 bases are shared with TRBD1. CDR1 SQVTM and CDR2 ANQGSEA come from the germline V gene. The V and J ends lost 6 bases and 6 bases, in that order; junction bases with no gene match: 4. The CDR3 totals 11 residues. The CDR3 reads CSVATGAEAFF. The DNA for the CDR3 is TGCAGCGTCGCTACAGGGGCTGAAGCTTTCTTT. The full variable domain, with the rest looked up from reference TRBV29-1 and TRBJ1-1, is SAVISQKPSRDICQRGTSLTIQCQVDSQVTMMFWYRQQPGQSLTLIATANQGSEATYESGFVIDKFPISRPNLTFSTLTVSNMSPEDSSIYLCSVATGAEAFFGQGTRLTVV.

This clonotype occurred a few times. The CDR3 nucleotides read TGTGCCAGCAGTTCCCTTGAGCAGGGCGGGAGGGATACGCAGTATTTT. Amino acids: CASSSLEQGGRDTQYF. The rearrangement joins TRBV28 to TRBJ2-3; 8 nucleotides align to TRBD2. There are 16 residues in the CDR3. V lost 4 bases to trimming and J lost 6 bases; unmatched junction nucleotides: 12. CDR1 and CDR2 (germline): MDHEN, SYDVKM.

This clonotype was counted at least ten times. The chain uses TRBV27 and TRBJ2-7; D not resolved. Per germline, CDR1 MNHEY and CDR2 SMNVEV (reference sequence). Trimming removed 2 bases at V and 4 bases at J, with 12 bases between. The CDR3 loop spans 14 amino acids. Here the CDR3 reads CASSLGPHAYEQYF. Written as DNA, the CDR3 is TGTGCCAGCAGTTTAGGACCGCACGCTTACGAGCAGTACTTC.

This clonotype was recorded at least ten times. CDR3 DNA: TGTGCCAGCAGCTTAGGGGGGACCTACGAGCAGTACTTC. This gives the protein CASSLGGTYEQYF. This chain connects TRBV7-9 to TRBJ2-7, with D tentatively TRBD1 or TRBD2 (5 bases each). CDR1 is SEHNR and CDR2 is FQNEAQ in the germline V gene (reference sequence). Trimming shortened V by 1 base and J by 2 bases, and 6 bases separated the two germline ends. The CDR3 loop spans 13 amino acids.

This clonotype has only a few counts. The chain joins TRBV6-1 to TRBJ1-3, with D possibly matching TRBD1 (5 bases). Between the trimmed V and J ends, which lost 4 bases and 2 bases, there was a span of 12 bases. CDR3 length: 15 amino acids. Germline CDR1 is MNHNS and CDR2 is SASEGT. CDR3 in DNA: TGTGCCAGCAGTGTGAGACGAGGGGCTGGAAACACCATATATTTT. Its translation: CASSVRRGAGNTIYF.

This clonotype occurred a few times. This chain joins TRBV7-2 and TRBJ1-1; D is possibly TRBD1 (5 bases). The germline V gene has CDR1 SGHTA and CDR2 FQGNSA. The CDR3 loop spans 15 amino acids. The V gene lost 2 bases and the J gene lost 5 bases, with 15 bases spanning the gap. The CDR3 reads CASSLFQGAETEAFF. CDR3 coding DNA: TGTGCCAGCAGCTTATTCCAGGGTGCGGAGACTGAAGCTTTCTTT.

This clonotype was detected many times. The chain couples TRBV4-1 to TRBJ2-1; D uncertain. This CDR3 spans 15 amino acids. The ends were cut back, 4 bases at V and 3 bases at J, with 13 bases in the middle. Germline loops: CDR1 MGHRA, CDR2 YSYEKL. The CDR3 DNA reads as TGCGCCAGCAGCCTGGTCCAATCCAGCTACAATGAGCAGTTCTTC. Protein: CASSLVQSSYNEQFF.

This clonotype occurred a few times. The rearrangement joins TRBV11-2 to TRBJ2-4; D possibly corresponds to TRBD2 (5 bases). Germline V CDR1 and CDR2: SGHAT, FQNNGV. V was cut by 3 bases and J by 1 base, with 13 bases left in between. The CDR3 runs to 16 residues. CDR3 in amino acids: CASSFRSTGAKNIQYF. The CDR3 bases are TGTGCCAGCAGCTTTCGATCCACGGGGGCCAAAAACATTCAGTACTTC.

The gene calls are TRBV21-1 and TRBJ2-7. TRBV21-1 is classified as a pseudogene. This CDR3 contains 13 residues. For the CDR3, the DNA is TGTGCCAGCAGCTCACGGGGTTCCTACGAGCAGTACTTC. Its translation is CASSSRGSYEQYF.

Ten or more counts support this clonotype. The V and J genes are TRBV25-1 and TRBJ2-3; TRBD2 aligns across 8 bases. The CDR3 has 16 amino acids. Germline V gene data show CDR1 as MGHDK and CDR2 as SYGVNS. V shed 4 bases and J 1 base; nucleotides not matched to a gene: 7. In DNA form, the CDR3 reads TGTGCCAGCAGTGGGAATAAACTAGCGGGCACAGATACGCAGTATTTT. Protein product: CASSGNKLAGTDTQYF.

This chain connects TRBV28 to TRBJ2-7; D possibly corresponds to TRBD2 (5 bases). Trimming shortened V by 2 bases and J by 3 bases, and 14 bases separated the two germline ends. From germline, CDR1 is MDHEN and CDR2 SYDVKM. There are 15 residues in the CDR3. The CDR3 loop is CASSLAGVGDYEQYF. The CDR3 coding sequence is TGTGCCAGCAGTTTAGCCGGGGTCGGGGACTACGAGCAGTACTTC.

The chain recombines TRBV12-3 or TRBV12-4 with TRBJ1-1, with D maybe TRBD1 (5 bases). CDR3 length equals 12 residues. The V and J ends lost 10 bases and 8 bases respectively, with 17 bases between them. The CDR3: CATSTDAKEAFF. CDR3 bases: TGTGCCACCTCGACAGACGCTAAAGAAGCTTTCTTT.

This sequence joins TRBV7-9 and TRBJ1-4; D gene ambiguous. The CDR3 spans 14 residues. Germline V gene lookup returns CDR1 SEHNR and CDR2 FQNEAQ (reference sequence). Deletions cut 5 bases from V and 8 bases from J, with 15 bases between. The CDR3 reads CASSRAEVGEKLFF. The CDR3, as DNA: TGTGCCAGCAGCCGGGCGGAGGTGGGGGAAAAACTGTTTTTT.

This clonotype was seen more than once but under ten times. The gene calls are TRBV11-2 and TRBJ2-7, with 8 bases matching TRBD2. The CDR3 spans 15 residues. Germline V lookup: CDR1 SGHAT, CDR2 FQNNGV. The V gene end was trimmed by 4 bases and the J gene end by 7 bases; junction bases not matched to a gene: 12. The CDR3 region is CASSSYLRTGGEQYF. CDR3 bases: TGTGCCAGCAGCTCCTACCTGAGGACGGGAGGGGAGCAGTACTTC.

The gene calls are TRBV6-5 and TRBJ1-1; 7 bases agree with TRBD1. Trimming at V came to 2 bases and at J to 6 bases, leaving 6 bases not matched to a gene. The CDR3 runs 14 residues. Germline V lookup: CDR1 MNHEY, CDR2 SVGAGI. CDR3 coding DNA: TGTGCCAGCAGTTACCAAGACAGGGAGTCTGAAGCTTTCTTT. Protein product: CASSYQDRESEAFF.

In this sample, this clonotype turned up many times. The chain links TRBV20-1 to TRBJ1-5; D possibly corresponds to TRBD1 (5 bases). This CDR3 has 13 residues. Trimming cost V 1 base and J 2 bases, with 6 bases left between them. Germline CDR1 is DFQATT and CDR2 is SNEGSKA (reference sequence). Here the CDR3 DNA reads TGCAGTGCTAGAGGGGGCGGCAATCAGCCCCAGCATTTT. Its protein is CSARGGGNQPQHF.

The CDR3 loop reads CASSGTGGIQPQHF. The CDR3 coding sequence is TGTGCCAGCAGTGGGACAGGGGGCATTCAGCCCCAGCATTTT. V gene TRBV2 combines with J gene TRBJ1-5; 11 bases are a match to TRBD1. CDR3 length equals 14 residues. V gave up 4 bases and J gave up 6 bases; unmatched junction bases: 2. Germline values: CDR1 SNHLY, CDR2 FYNNEI.

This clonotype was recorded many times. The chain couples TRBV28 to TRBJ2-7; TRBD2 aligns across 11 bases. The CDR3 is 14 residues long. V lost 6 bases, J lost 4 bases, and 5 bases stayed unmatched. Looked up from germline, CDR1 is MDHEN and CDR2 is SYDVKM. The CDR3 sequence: CASSWGTSGYEQYF. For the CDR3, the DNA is TGTGCCAGCAGCTGGGGGACTAGCGGATACGAGCAGTACTTC. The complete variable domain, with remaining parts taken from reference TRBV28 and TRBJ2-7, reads DVKVTQSSRYLVKRTGEKVFLECVQDMDHENMFWYRQDPGLGLRLIYFSYDVKMKEKGDIPEGYSVSREKKERFSLILESASTNQTSMYLCASSWGTSGYEQYFGPGTRLTVT.

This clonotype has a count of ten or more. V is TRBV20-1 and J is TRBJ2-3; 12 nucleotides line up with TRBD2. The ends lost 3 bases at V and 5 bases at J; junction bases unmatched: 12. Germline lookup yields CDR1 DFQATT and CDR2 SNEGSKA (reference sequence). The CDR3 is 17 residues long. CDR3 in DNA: TGCAGTGCTAGCATCGGGCTAGCGGGAGGGTTGAGAGATACGCAGTATTTT. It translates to CSASIGLAGGLRDTQYF.

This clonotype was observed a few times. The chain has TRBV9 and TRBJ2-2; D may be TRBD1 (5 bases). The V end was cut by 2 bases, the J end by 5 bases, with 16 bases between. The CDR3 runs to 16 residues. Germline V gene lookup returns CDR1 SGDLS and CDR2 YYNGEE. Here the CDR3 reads CASSVGPPQGTGELFF. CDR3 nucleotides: TGTGCCAGCAGCGTGGGGCCGCCGCAGGGAACCGGGGAGCTGTTTTTT. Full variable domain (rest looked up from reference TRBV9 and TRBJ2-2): DSGVTQTPKHLITATGQRVTLRCSPRSGDLSVYWYQQSLDQGLQFLIQYYNGEERAKGNILERFSAQQFPDLHSELNLSSLELGDSALYFCASSVGPPQGTGELFFGEGSRLTVL.